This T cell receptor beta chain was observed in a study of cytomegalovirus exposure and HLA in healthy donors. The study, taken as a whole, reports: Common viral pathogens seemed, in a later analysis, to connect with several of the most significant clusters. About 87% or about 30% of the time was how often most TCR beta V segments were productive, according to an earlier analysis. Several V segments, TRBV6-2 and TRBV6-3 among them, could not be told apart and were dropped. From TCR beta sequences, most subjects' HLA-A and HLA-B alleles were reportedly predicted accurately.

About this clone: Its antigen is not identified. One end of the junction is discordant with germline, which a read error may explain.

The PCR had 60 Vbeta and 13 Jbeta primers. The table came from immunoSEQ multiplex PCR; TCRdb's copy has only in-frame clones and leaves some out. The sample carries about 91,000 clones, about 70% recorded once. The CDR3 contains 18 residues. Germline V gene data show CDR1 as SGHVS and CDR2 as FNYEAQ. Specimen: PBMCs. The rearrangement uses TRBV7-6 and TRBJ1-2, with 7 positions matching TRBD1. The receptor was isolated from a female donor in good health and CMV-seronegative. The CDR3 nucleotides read TGTGCCACCAGCTTAGAGCCTAGGGGGCCGGAGGACCACTATGGCTACACCTTC. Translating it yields CATSLEPRGPEDHYGYTF.